This is a list of T cell receptor beta chains from one sample in a study of cytomegalovirus exposure and HLA in healthy donors. This table comes from immunoSEQ multiplex PCR, and its TCRdb copy is limited to in-frame clones, with some not included. The repertoire holds roughly 120,000 clones, with about 59% as singletons. The sequenced sample was PBMCs. These receptors all come from a woman in her thirties or forties in good health and CMV-seropositive. Both conserved end residues are part of each CDR3.

V gene: TRBV4-3
CDR3 protein: CASSQDSSGRQGETQYF

V gene: TRBV7-9
CDR3 protein: CASSQSKGYTEAFF

V gene: TRBV4-2
CDR3 protein: CASSQDTQTSGVSYEQYF

V gene: TRBV6-4
CDR3 protein: CASSPLPADTQYF

V gene: TRBV7-3
CDR3 protein: CASSLTAGRLAEAFF

V gene: TRBV7-8
CDR3 protein: CASSLWAGGTLETQYF

V gene: TRBV7-3
CDR3 protein: CASSSLGGRGTEAFF

V gene: TRBV6-6
CDR3 protein: CASSYSGGHEQFF

V gene: TRBV28
CDR3 protein: CASSPGPGQGLEAFF

V gene: TRBV5-6
CDR3 protein: CASSWTSGSGNEQFF

V gene: TRBV11-2
CDR3 protein: CASSFAGLPYEQYF

V gene: TRBV15
CDR3 protein: CATSRDAEGLNEQFF

V gene: TRBV6-5
CDR3 protein: CASSTGLAGGNAQFF

V gene: TRBV5-6
CDR3 protein: CASSPEPGGVAGDNYGYTF